Listed below are T cell receptor beta chains from one sample, sequenced in a study of OX40 agonist ivuxolimab in advanced cancers. The repertoire was sequenced with immunoSEQ multiplex PCR; TCRdb's copy has only in-frame clones and lacks some. The sample carries roughly 77,000 clones, around 83% recorded once. The source was CD4+ or CD8+ T cells sorted from blood, collected in a trial of the OX40 agonist ivuxolimab. All receptors come from an adult with an advanced solid tumor such as melanoma, head and neck, liver or kidney cancer. The CDR3 runs from the conserved cysteine through the conserved F or W. A D gene is named only where the DNA matches it firmly. Clone sizes are given selectively: once, few, many, or a class where the clone is expanded.

clone size: .
J gene: TRBJ2-5
V gene: TRBV7-9
D gene: .
CDR3 DNA: TGTGCCATCGGGGGAGCAGAGACCCAGTACTTC
CDR3 protein: CAIGGAETQYF

clone size: .
J gene: TRBJ2-1
V gene: TRBV5-4
D gene: .
CDR3 DNA: TGTGCCAGCAGCTTGTCCGTCTCGAGCTCCTACAATGAGCAGTTCTTC
CDR3 protein: CASSLSVSSSYNEQFF

clone size: .
J gene: TRBJ1-2
V gene: TRBV7-3
D gene: .
CDR3 DNA: TGTGCCAGCAGCCCCGACAGATCTAACTATGGCTACACCTTC
CDR3 protein: CASSPDRSNYGYTF

clone size: .
J gene: TRBJ2-2
V gene: TRBV7-6
D gene: .
CDR3 DNA: TGTGCCAGCAGCTTAGAAGGTTACAGCGGGGAGCTGTTTTTT
CDR3 protein: CASSLEGYSGELFF

clone size: .
J gene: TRBJ2-5
V gene: TRBV11-3
D gene: .
CDR3 DNA: TGTGCCAGCAGCTTAGGGACAGAGACCCAGTACTTC
CDR3 protein: CASSLGTETQYF

clone size: once
J gene: TRBJ2-1
V gene: TRBV10-2
D gene: TRBD2
CDR3 DNA: TGCGCCAGCAGAATGACTAGCAACAATGAGCAGTTCTTC
CDR3 protein: CASRMTSNNEQFF

clone size: .
J gene: TRBJ1-5
V gene: TRBV19
D gene: TRBD1
CDR3 DNA: TGTGCCAGTACCCCTCGTCGGGACAGGGGGCTCAGCAATCAGCCCCAGCATTTT
CDR3 protein: CASTPRRDRGLSNQPQHF

clone size: .
J gene: TRBJ1-6
V gene: TRBV6-1
D gene: .
CDR3 DNA: TGTGCCAGCACCAGGGATGGTCCACCCCTCCACTTT
CDR3 protein: CASTRDGPPLHF

clone size: .
J gene: TRBJ1-6
V gene: TRBV28
D gene: .
CDR3 DNA: TGTGCCAGCAGCGACAACAGGGATTCACCCCTCCACTTT
CDR3 protein: CASSDNRDSPLHF

clone size: .
J gene: TRBJ1-1
V gene: TRBV15
D gene: .
CDR3 DNA: TGTGCCACCAGCAGAGATCAAGGGTATGGCACTGAAGCTTTCTTT
CDR3 protein: CATSRDQGYGTEAFF

clone size: .
J gene: TRBJ1-3
V gene: TRBV28
D gene: .
CDR3 DNA: TGTGCCAGCAGGTTAGATTACCTCCCTGGAAACACCATATATTTT
CDR3 protein: CASRLDYLPGNTIYF

clone size: .
J gene: TRBJ1-1
V gene: TRBV2
D gene: .
CDR3 DNA: TGTGCCAGCCGACAGACAGCCCATACTGAAGCTTTCTTT
CDR3 protein: CASRQTAHTEAFF

clone size: .
J gene: TRBJ2-1
V gene: TRBV6-8
D gene: TRBD2
CDR3 DNA: TGTGCCAGTCGCGGGGGGGCCGTCGCTGAGCAGTTCTTC
CDR3 protein: CASRGGAVAEQFF

clone size: .
J gene: TRBJ2-7
V gene: TRBV5-1
D gene: .
CDR3 DNA: TGCGCCAGCAGCTCCTCGAGCAGGGATACCACCTACGAGCAGTACTTC
CDR3 protein: CASSSSSRDTTYEQYF

clone size: .
J gene: TRBJ2-3
V gene: TRBV5-1
D gene: TRBD2
CDR3 DNA: TGCGCCAGCAGCCCTACCCCCAAGCGGGAGGGTAGCACAGATACGCAGTATTTT
CDR3 protein: CASSPTPKREGSTDTQYF

clone size: once
J gene: TRBJ1-2
V gene: TRBV30
D gene: TRBD1
CDR3 DNA: TGTGCCTGGAGTGTGGACAGGGGCTTCTATGGCTACACCTTC
CDR3 protein: CAWSVDRGFYGYTF

clone size: few
J gene: TRBJ2-5
V gene: TRBV4-2
D gene: .
CDR3 DNA: TGTGCCAGCAGCCAAGATTTGGCCCAAGAGACCCAGTACTTC
CDR3 protein: CASSQDLAQETQYF

clone size: once
J gene: TRBJ2-7
V gene: TRBV9
D gene: .
CDR3 DNA: TGTGCCAGCAGCGTCGGGTTCGGGCGGGTCGAGCAGTACTTC
CDR3 protein: CASSVGFGRVEQYF

clone size: once
J gene: TRBJ2-7
V gene: TRBV2
D gene: TRBD1
CDR3 DNA: TGTGCCAGCACCACCGGACAGGGGATGGGACGCGAGCAGTACTTC
CDR3 protein: CASTTGQGMGREQYF

clone size: .
J gene: TRBJ2-5
V gene: TRBV28
D gene: .
CDR3 DNA: TGTGCCAGCAGTTTATCTCAGGGTCGGGGGGAGACCCAGTACTTC
CDR3 protein: CASSLSQGRGETQYF

clone size: .
J gene: TRBJ2-7
V gene: TRBV4-2
D gene: TRBD2
CDR3 DNA: TGTGCCAGCAGCCAAGAACGCCTAGCGGGTTACGAGCAGTACTTC
CDR3 protein: CASSQERLAGYEQYF

clone size: .
J gene: TRBJ1-3
V gene: TRBV5-1
D gene: .
CDR3 DNA: TGCGCCAGCAGCTTGGGAGGCCGGGACACCATATATTTT
CDR3 protein: CASSLGGRDTIYF

clone size: few
J gene: TRBJ1-1
V gene: TRBV5-6
D gene: TRBD1
CDR3 DNA: TGTGCCAGCAGCTCTAACAGGGGATCTGAAGCTTTCTTT
CDR3 protein: CASSSNRGSEAFF

clone size: .
J gene: TRBJ1-5
V gene: TRBV5-1
D gene: .
CDR3 DNA: TGCGCCAGCAGCTTGGTTGGAGAGAACCAGCCCCAGCATTTT
CDR3 protein: CASSLVGENQPQHF

clone size: .
J gene: TRBJ2-7
V gene: TRBV7-2
D gene: TRBD1
CDR3 DNA: TGTGCCAGCAGCCCACTCGAGGGGGCAAGCTCCTACGAGCAGTACTTC
CDR3 protein: CASSPLEGASSYEQYF

clone size: .
J gene: TRBJ2-2
V gene: TRBV4-2
D gene: TRBD2
CDR3 DNA: TGTGCCAGCAGCCAAGCTGAGACTAGCGGCCTGAACACCGGGGAGCTGTTTTTT
CDR3 protein: CASSQAETSGLNTGELFF

clone size: .
J gene: TRBJ1-5
V gene: TRBV18
D gene: TRBD1
CDR3 DNA: TGTGCCAGCTCACCGACAGGGGGCGGGAATCAGCCCCAGCATTTT
CDR3 protein: CASSPTGGGNQPQHF

clone size: .
J gene: TRBJ2-3
V gene: TRBV10-3
D gene: .
CDR3 DNA: TGTGCCATCAGGGACGCCTCCGGGGATACGCAGTATTTT
CDR3 protein: CAIRDASGDTQYF

clone size: .
J gene: TRBJ1-2
V gene: TRBV4-1
D gene: .
CDR3 DNA: TGCGCCAGCAGCCAAGCTGTCAGTGAGGGCTACACCTTC
CDR3 protein: CASSQAVSEGYTF

clone size: .
J gene: TRBJ1-3
V gene: TRBV19
D gene: .
CDR3 DNA: TGTGCCAGTAGTATTGGTGAGGGGTACTCTGGAAACACCATATATTTT
CDR3 protein: CASSIGEGYSGNTIYF

clone size: .
J gene: TRBJ1-2
V gene: TRBV5-6
D gene: .
CDR3 DNA: TGTGCCAGCAGCTTGCCTATGGGGGCTATTAGGGGCTACACCTTC
CDR3 protein: CASSLPMGAIRGYTF

clone size: .
J gene: TRBJ2-5
V gene: TRBV5-4
D gene: .
CDR3 DNA: TGTGCCAGCAGCATGGAGGGGGGCAGGGGGAAGACCCAGTACTTC
CDR3 protein: CASSMEGGRGKTQYF

clone size: .
J gene: TRBJ1-1
V gene: TRBV7-3
D gene: .
CDR3 DNA: TGTGCCAGCAGCTTAACGCACGAGAGGGACACTGAAGCTTTCTTT
CDR3 protein: CASSLTHERDTEAFF

clone size: .
J gene: TRBJ2-4
V gene: TRBV6-5
D gene: TRBD2
CDR3 DNA: TGTGCCAGCAGTTCCTTACCTGGACTAGCCCAGTACTTC
CDR3 protein: CASSSLPGLAQYF

clone size: .
J gene: TRBJ1-4
V gene: TRBV19
D gene: .
CDR3 DNA: TGTGCCAGTAGCTCCTCCGCCGACTGGTCCGGAAAACTGTTTTTT
CDR3 protein: CASSSSADWSGKLFF

clone size: .
J gene: TRBJ2-3
V gene: TRBV5-4
D gene: .
CDR3 DNA: TGTGCCAGCAGCTTGGCCACTGGCCCCAGGACAGATACGCAGTATTTT
CDR3 protein: CASSLATGPRTDTQYF

clone size: .
J gene: TRBJ2-3
V gene: TRBV5-4
D gene: .
CDR3 DNA: TGTGCCAGCAGCACCGGGACTCCGGGCACAGATACGCAGTATTTT
CDR3 protein: CASSTGTPGTDTQYF

clone size: .
J gene: TRBJ2-5
V gene: TRBV15
D gene: .
CDR3 DNA: TGTGCCACCAGCACCCGGGGGTCGGCGGCGGGAGAGACCCAGTACTTC
CDR3 protein: CATSTRGSAAGETQYF

clone size: once
J gene: TRBJ2-5
V gene: TRBV10-1
D gene: .
CDR3 DNA: TGCGCCAGCAGTTACTCGGCCGCGGTAGAGACCCAGTACTTC
CDR3 protein: CASSYSAAVETQYF

clone size: .
J gene: TRBJ2-1
V gene: TRBV5-4
D gene: TRBD2
CDR3 DNA: TGTGCCAGCAGCTTGGGGCTAGCGGGTCAAGTGGAGCAGTTCTTC
CDR3 protein: CASSLGLAGQVEQFF

clone size: .
J gene: TRBJ2-3
V gene: TRBV28
D gene: TRBD2
CDR3 DNA: TGTGCCAGCAGTCGATCTACCGGACTAGGGAGTCACACAGATACGCAGTATTTT
CDR3 protein: CASSRSTGLGSHTDTQYF

clone size: .
J gene: TRBJ1-5
V gene: TRBV19
D gene: .
CDR3 DNA: TGTGCCAGTACCACACCTAGGGAGGGCAGGGGCCCTCAGCCCCAGCATTTT
CDR3 protein: CASTTPREGRGPQPQHF

clone size: .
J gene: TRBJ2-5
V gene: TRBV5-1
D gene: .
CDR3 DNA: TGCGCCAGCAGTCTTGACAGCCAAGAGACCCAGTACTTC
CDR3 protein: CASSLDSQETQYF

clone size: once
J gene: TRBJ2-1
V gene: TRBV5-4
D gene: .
CDR3 DNA: TGTGCCAGCAGCCGGGCCCTCAGCTCCTACAATGAGCAGTTCTTC
CDR3 protein: CASSRALSSYNEQFF

clone size: .
J gene: TRBJ1-1
V gene: TRBV7-9
D gene: .
CDR3 DNA: TGTGCCAGCAGCACCAGGAGGGGGGCGAACACTGAAGCTTTCTTT
CDR3 protein: CASSTRRGANTEAFF

clone size: .
J gene: TRBJ2-5
V gene: TRBV9
D gene: .
CDR3 DNA: TGTGCCAGCAGCTGGCGACAGGACCAAGAGACCCAGTACTTC
CDR3 protein: CASSWRQDQETQYF

clone size: few
J gene: TRBJ1-2
V gene: TRBV11-2
D gene: TRBD1
CDR3 DNA: TGTGCCAGCAGCGAGGGACAGTTCGGCTACACCTTC
CDR3 protein: CASSEGQFGYTF

clone size: .
J gene: TRBJ1-4
V gene: TRBV10-3
D gene: .
CDR3 DNA: TGTGCCTCCGCGGGGGGTGGAACAACTAATGAAAAACTGTTTTTT
CDR3 protein: CASAGGGTTNEKLFF

clone size: few
J gene: TRBJ2-5
V gene: TRBV5-1
D gene: TRBD2
CDR3 DNA: TGCGCCAGCAGCTTGGGGTCTAGCGGGGGCCAAGAGACCCAGTACTTC
CDR3 protein: CASSLGSSGGQETQYF

clone size: .
J gene: TRBJ1-1
V gene: TRBV30
D gene: .
CDR3 DNA: TGTGCCTGGAGTCTGGGATCCGCTGAAGCTTTCTTT
CDR3 protein: CAWSLGSAEAFF

clone size: once
J gene: TRBJ2-1
V gene: TRBV18
D gene: TRBD2
CDR3 DNA: TGTGCCAGCTCAGTAGCGGGGGGGCCCGACAATGAGCAGTTCTTC
CDR3 protein: CASSVAGGPDNEQFF

clone size: .
J gene: TRBJ1-1
V gene: TRBV2
D gene: .
CDR3 DNA: TGTGCCATCCCAAAGATGAGACGGTCTAACACTGAAGCTTTCTTT
CDR3 protein: CAIPKMRRSNTEAFF

clone size: .
J gene: TRBJ2-3
V gene: TRBV19
D gene: TRBD1
CDR3 DNA: TGTGCCAGTAGTATCAACAGGGGACCCACAGATACGCAGTATTTT
CDR3 protein: CASSINRGPTDTQYF

clone size: .
J gene: TRBJ1-5
V gene: TRBV6-6
D gene: .
CDR3 DNA: TGTGCCACCACTACAGAGGTCCCAGAAATCAATCAGCCCCAGCATTTT
CDR3 protein: CATTTEVPEINQPQHF

clone size: .
J gene: TRBJ1-5
V gene: TRBV28
D gene: .
CDR3 DNA: TGTGCCAGCACGGTCCCAGGGTTGGCTCAGCCCCAGCATTTT
CDR3 protein: CASTVPGLAQPQHF